The 10 T cell receptor beta chains in this list originate from one sample, sequenced in a study of blood T cells in healthy people across ages. PCR was performed a second time for roughly 7 to 12 cycles using a sample-barcoded 5' primer and a J-beta primer mix. From the 5' RACE reads, TCRdb called clonotypes with MiXCR, one entry per CDR3 protein. The table has 850,000 or so distinct CDR3 sequences, roughly 26% seen once. The material sequenced was blood. Every receptor here comes from a woman of 80 years or more in good health.

Ten or more counts support this clonotype. V and J are TRBV28 and TRBJ2-7, with D possibly TRBD2 on 6 matching bases. The germline CDR1 and CDR2 sequences are MDHEN and SYDVKM. V lost 6 bases to trimming and J lost 5 bases, with 20 bases between them. CDR3 size: 15 residues. CDR3 DNA sequence: TGTGCCAGCAGCCTAATCGGGGGTTTAGGCCACGAGCAGTACTTC. This codes for CASSLIGGLGHEQYF.

Concerning this clonotype itself: This could be a read error, since a much larger clone is one nucleotide away. The V and J genes are TRBV7-6 and TRBJ2-1; 7 nucleotides line up with TRBD1. With the DNA end fitting TRBJ2-7 better, the J assignment may be wrong. The germline gives CDR1 SGHVS, CDR2 FNYEAQ. This CDR3 comprises 15 residues. CDR3 residues: CASSHGDRPYNEQYF. CDR3 DNA sequence: TGTGCCAGCAGCCACGGGGACAGACCCTACAATGAGCAGTACTTC.

This clonotype came up many times. This chain joins TRBV6-6 and TRBJ2-1; TRBD1 aligns across 12 bases. CDR1 and CDR2 from the germline V gene are MNHNY and SVGAGI (reference sequence). The CDR3 loop spans 15 amino acids. The ends lost 4 bases at V and 6 bases at J; junction bases unmatched: 4. The CDR3 DNA sequence: TGTGCCAGCAGTTTGGGACAGGGGGCTAGCAATGAGCAGTTCTTC. Translating it yields CASSLGQGASNEQFF.

This clonotype was counted ten times or more. This rearrangement joins TRBV20-1 to TRBJ1-6; D is uncertain. V lost 2 bases to trimming and J lost 8 bases, with 16 bases between them. Germline V lookup: CDR1 DFQATT, CDR2 SNEGSKA (reference sequence). This CDR3 contains 15 residues. For the CDR3, the DNA is TGCAGTGCTAGACCCCAACATATTTCATATTCACCCCTCCACTTT. As protein: CSARPQHISYSPLHF.

This clonotype came up a few times. This sequence joins TRBV9 and TRBJ1-1, with unresolved D. V was trimmed by 6 bases and J by 3 bases, leaving 15 bases between them. This CDR3 is built from 14 residues. Germline V gene sequence: CDR1 SGDLS, CDR2 YYNGEE. The CDR3 DNA reads TGTGCCAGCACCTACCTCGACCTGTACACTGAAGCTTTCTTT. Translation: CASTYLDLYTEAFF.

J is TRBJ1-5 and V is TRBV11-2; D perhaps matches TRBD1 (5 bases). The germline CDR1 and CDR2 sequences are SGHAT and FQNNGV. The V gene lost 6 bases and the J gene lost 4 bases, with 10 bases spanning the gap. The CDR3 has 13 amino acids. CDR3 in amino acids: CASSQGENQPQHF. The CDR3, as DNA: TGTGCCAGCAGTCAGGGAGAAAATCAGCCCCAGCATTTT.

The rearrangement joins TRBV2 to TRBJ2-1; possibly TRBD2 for D (7 bases). The CDR3 is made up of 16 amino acids. The germline V and J ends were trimmed by 8 bases and 4 bases, with 21 bases remaining between them. Germline assignment: CDR1 SNHLY and CDR2 FYNNEI. The CDR3 region has the DNA TGTGCCAGCGGGGGCCGAGGGGGGGGCTCGTACAATGAGCAGTTCTTC. This sequence encodes CASGGRGGGSYNEQFF.

This clonotype was detected only a few times. V usage is TRBV3-1 and J usage is TRBJ2-7, with unresolved D. The J call may be incorrect, as the DNA end agrees better with TRBJ2-4. The CDR3 sequence is 15 residues long. Germline V gives CDR1 LGHDT, CDR2 YNNKEL (reference sequence). As DNA, the CDR3 is TGTGCCAGCAGTCTCTTCACGGACCCTGGGGACATTCAGTACTTC. Encoded protein: CASSLFTDPGDIQYF.

The chain is built from TRBV27 and TRBJ2-4, with D possibly being TRBD1 (6 bases). The assigned J gene may be wrong: the sequence end matches TRBJ2-7 better. This CDR3 contains 15 residues. Germline values: CDR1 MNHEY, CDR2 SMNVEV (reference sequence). The CDR3 nucleotides are TGTGCCAGCAGTTTATATGACAGGCCCCAGGACGAGCAGTACTTC. Its protein product is CASSLYDRPQDEQYF.

There are a few counts of this clonotype. A read error may explain this, as a much larger clone is one base away. The chain uses TRBV29-1 and TRBJ1-4, with TRBD1 as a possible D gene (6 bases). Germline assignment: CDR1 SQVTM and CDR2 ANQGSEA. The CDR3 extends over 14 amino acids. CDR3 in amino acids: CSVNTGREVEKRFF. DNA of the CDR3: TGCAGCGTCAATACAGGGAGGGAGGTTGAAAAACGGTTTTTT. Combining the CDR3 with reference TRBV29-1 and TRBJ1-4 gives the whole variable domain SAVISQKPSRDICQRGTSLTIQCQVDSQVTMMFWYRQQPGQSLTLIATANQGSEATYESGFVIDKFPISRPNLTFSTLTVSNMSPEDSSIYLCSVNTGREVEKRFFGSGTQLSVL.